The clone carrying this TCR beta chain was seen at least ten times. MiXCR, run by TCRdb on the PCR reads, gives a single entry per CDR3 protein. The repertoire holds 20,000 to 25,000 distinct CDR3 sequences, with 52% as singletons. Germline CDR1 and CDR2: SGHAT and FQNNGV. Trimming cost V 1 base and J 5 bases; bases outside gene matches: 11. The CDR3 totals 17 residues. The sample belongs to a study of CD4 and CD8 cells across lung adenocarcinoma regions. Localized lung adenocarcinoma, a non-small cell lung cancer, affected the donors. This chain connects TRBV11-2 to TRBJ2-5; the match to TRBD1 covers 9 bases. Sequencing input: CD4+ T cells from the center of a lung tumor. This sequence originates from a male donor with lung adenocarcinoma. The CD4 and CD8 labels of this study may be unreliable. In nucleotides, the CDR3 is TGTGCCAGCAGCTTAGTGGATTGGACAGGGGCCTTGGAGACCCAGTACTTC. It specifies CASSLVDWTGALETQYF.